This is a list of T cell receptor beta chains from one sample in a study of blood T cells in healthy people across ages. MiXCR, applied by TCRdb to the 5' RACE reads, yields one record per CDR3 protein. Here the sample spans more than 650,000 distinct CDR3 sequences, about 20% being singletons. Sequenced sample: blood. Source of these receptors: a man in his sixties or seventies in good health. Each CDR3 is given with its conserved first and last residue. The D gene is left open where the match is weak. Size values are once, few and many counts, or a class for expanded clones, and some rows have none.

D gene: TRBD1
J gene: TRBJ1-1
clone size: .
V gene: TRBV5-5
CDR3 protein: CASSLSTGAFHMNTEAFF
CDR3 DNA: TGTGCCAGCAGCTTGTCGACAGGGGCTTTTCACATGAACACTGAAGCTTTCTTT

D gene: .
J gene: TRBJ2-2
clone size: few
V gene: TRBV7-2
CDR3 protein: CASSLGRSNTGEPFF
CDR3 DNA: TGTGCCAGCAGCTTAGGACGGTCGAACACCGGGGAGCCGTTTTTT

D gene: .
J gene: TRBJ2-3
clone size: .
V gene: TRBV12-3/TRBV12-4
CDR3 protein: CASSFSGFPDTQYF
CDR3 DNA: TGTGCCAGCAGTTTTTCCGGGTTCCCAGATACGCAGTATTTT

D gene: .
J gene: TRBJ1-4
clone size: .
V gene: TRBV20-1
CDR3 protein: CSASPEAIFGEKLFF
CDR3 DNA: TGCAGTGCCTCACCGGAGGCCATATTCGGGGAAAAACTGTTTTTT

D gene: TRBD2
J gene: TRBJ2-3
clone size: many
V gene: TRBV7-7
CDR3 protein: CASSLERGSTDTQYF
CDR3 DNA: TGCGCCAGCAGCTTGGAGCGGGGGAGCACAGATACGCAGTATTTT

D gene: .
J gene: TRBJ1-2
clone size: .
V gene: TRBV20-1
CDR3 protein: CSAREPGTGDFYGYTF
CDR3 DNA: TGCAGTGCTAGAGAACCGGGGACGGGGGATTTTTATGGCTACACCTTC

D gene: .
J gene: TRBJ1-2
clone size: .
V gene: TRBV6-5
CDR3 protein: CASSQPGTHYGYTF
CDR3 DNA: TGTGCCAGCAGTCAACCAGGGACACACTATGGCTACACCTTC

D gene: .
J gene: TRBJ2-5
clone size: few
V gene: TRBV7-9
CDR3 protein: CASGPGTSQETQYF
CDR3 DNA: TGTGCCAGCGGACCCGGGACCTCCCAAGAGACCCAGTACTTC

D gene: TRBD1
J gene: TRBJ1-4
clone size: .
V gene: TRBV12-3/TRBV12-4
CDR3 protein: CASSFAGGYRSEKLFF
CDR3 DNA: TGTGCCAGCAGTTTCGCAGGGGGCTATCGTAGTGAAAAACTGTTTTTT

D gene: .
J gene: TRBJ2-1
clone size: .
V gene: TRBV5-1
CDR3 protein: CASSLSYEMNEQFF
CDR3 DNA: TGCGCCAGCAGCTTAAGCTACGAGATGAATGAGCAGTTCTTC

D gene: .
J gene: TRBJ1-1
clone size: .
V gene: TRBV6-6
CDR3 protein: CASSYIGRERTEAFF
CDR3 DNA: TGTGCCAGCAGTTACATCGGCAGGGAAAGGACTGAAGCTTTCTTT

D gene: .
J gene: TRBJ1-6
clone size: .
V gene: TRBV3-1
CDR3 protein: CASSQTHLGQGSSYNSPLHF
CDR3 DNA: TGTGCCAGCAGCCAAACTCATCTGGGCCAGGGGAGCTCCTATAATTCACCCCTCCACTTT

D gene: .
J gene: TRBJ1-2
clone size: .
V gene: TRBV11-2
CDR3 protein: CASSLDRGRAYGYTF
CDR3 DNA: TGTGCCAGCAGCTTAGATCGGGGCAGGGCCTATGGCTACACCTTC

D gene: TRBD2
J gene: TRBJ2-5
clone size: .
V gene: TRBV18
CDR3 protein: CASSPLPAGDPRETQYF
CDR3 DNA: TGTGCCAGCTCACCACTTCCAGCGGGGGACCCCCGGGAGACCCAGTACTTC

D gene: .
J gene: TRBJ2-6
clone size: few
V gene: TRBV6-1
CDR3 protein: CASSEAGVSSGANVLTF
CDR3 DNA: TGTGCCAGCAGTGAAGCAGGGGTCAGCTCTGGGGCCAACGTCCTGACTTTC

D gene: .
J gene: TRBJ1-3
clone size: .
V gene: TRBV7-2
CDR3 protein: CASSLIIWQLSGNTIYF
CDR3 DNA: TGTGCCAGCAGCTTAATTATATGGCAGCTCTCTGGAAACACCATATATTTT

D gene: TRBD1
J gene: TRBJ1-2
clone size: .
V gene: TRBV20-1
CDR3 protein: CSADRGDYGYTF
CDR3 DNA: TGCAGTGCGGACAGGGGGGATTATGGCTACACCTTC

D gene: .
J gene: TRBJ1-1
clone size: few
V gene: TRBV15
CDR3 protein: CATSRDKGLNTEAFF
CDR3 DNA: TGTGCCACCAGCAGAGATAAGGGGCTGAACACTGAAGCTTTCTTT

D gene: .
J gene: TRBJ2-3
clone size: few
V gene: TRBV28
CDR3 protein: CANSHWVEGTDTQYF
CDR3 DNA: TGTGCCAACAGCCATTGGGTTGAGGGTACAGATACGCAGTATTTT

D gene: .
J gene: TRBJ1-2
clone size: few
V gene: TRBV30
CDR3 protein: CAWSVAGVGYGYTF
CDR3 DNA: TGTGCCTGGAGTGTAGCTGGGGTCGGCTATGGCTACACCTTC

D gene: .
J gene: TRBJ1-4
clone size: few
V gene: TRBV12-3/TRBV12-4
CDR3 protein: CASSLLAGVELFF
CDR3 DNA: TGTGCCAGCAGTTTATTGGCAGGGGTTGAGCTGTTTTTT

D gene: .
J gene: TRBJ2-2
clone size: .
V gene: TRBV28
CDR3 protein: CASRSGLTGELFF
CDR3 DNA: TGTGCCAGCAGGAGTGGTCTCACCGGGGAGCTGTTTTTT

D gene: .
J gene: TRBJ1-2
clone size: .
V gene: TRBV12-3/TRBV12-4
CDR3 protein: CASSLGRWRTPYGYTF
CDR3 DNA: TGTGCCAGCAGTTTAGGGAGGTGGCGGACCCCTTATGGCTACACCTTC

D gene: TRBD2
J gene: TRBJ2-1
clone size: .
V gene: TRBV29-1
CDR3 protein: CSVEASGGEQFF
CDR3 DNA: TGCAGCGTTGAGGCTAGCGGGGGTGAGCAGTTCTTC

D gene: .
J gene: TRBJ1-4
clone size: few
V gene: TRBV18
CDR3 protein: CASSPSRGRTVLNEKLFF
CDR3 DNA: TGTGCCAGCTCCCCTTCGAGGGGACGGACTGTACTTAATGAAAAACTGTTTTTT

D gene: .
J gene: TRBJ2-1
clone size: few
V gene: TRBV2
CDR3 protein: CASSGGGGGNNEQFF
CDR3 DNA: TGTGCCAGCAGTGGAGGTGGGGGCGGGAACAATGAGCAGTTCTTC

D gene: .
J gene: TRBJ1-2
clone size: few
V gene: TRBV5-1
CDR3 protein: CASSSKPGGDYGYTF
CDR3 DNA: TGCGCCAGCAGCTCAAAACCCGGGGGGGACTATGGCTACACCTTC

D gene: .
J gene: TRBJ1-5
clone size: many
V gene: TRBV5-1
CDR3 protein: CASNPSDSNQPQHF
CDR3 DNA: TGCGCCAGCAACCCGTCAGATAGCAATCAGCCCCAGCATTTT

D gene: .
J gene: TRBJ2-3
clone size: many
V gene: TRBV7-6
CDR3 protein: CASSLARTKTYYTDTQYF
CDR3 DNA: TGTGCCAGCAGCTTAGCGCGCACTAAAACCTACTACACAGATACGCAGTATTTT

D gene: TRBD2
J gene: TRBJ2-1
clone size: .
V gene: TRBV19
CDR3 protein: CASSTSSTSGRAWYNEQFF
CDR3 DNA: TGTGCCAGTAGTACCTCTTCTACTAGCGGGAGGGCCTGGTACAATGAGCAGTTCTTC

D gene: TRBD1
J gene: TRBJ2-1
clone size: .
V gene: TRBV7-2
CDR3 protein: CASSLVAGGVEQFF
CDR3 DNA: TGTGCCAGCAGCTTAGTGGCAGGGGGCGTCGAGCAGTTCTTC

D gene: TRBD1
J gene: TRBJ2-1
clone size: .
V gene: TRBV5-1
CDR3 protein: CASTPPGGTGNEQFF
CDR3 DNA: TGCGCCAGCACCCCCCCAGGGGGAACGGGGAATGAGCAGTTCTTC

D gene: .
J gene: TRBJ1-2
clone size: few
V gene: TRBV6-2/TRBV6-3
CDR3 protein: CATLPGTPRYGYTF
CDR3 DNA: TGTGCCACTCTCCCCGGGACACCTAGATATGGCTACACCTTC

D gene: .
J gene: TRBJ1-3
clone size: many
V gene: TRBV7-9
CDR3 protein: CASSTSNFNSGNTIYF
CDR3 DNA: TGTGCCAGCAGTACCAGTAACTTCAACTCTGGAAACACCATATATTTT

D gene: .
J gene: TRBJ1-2
clone size: .
V gene: TRBV21-1
CDR3 protein: CASTARHGYTF
CDR3 DNA: TGTGCCAGCACCGCGAGGCATGGCTACACCTTC

D gene: .
J gene: TRBJ1-6
clone size: .
V gene: TRBV10-3
CDR3 protein: CAISESSILAYNSPLHF
CDR3 DNA: TGTGCCATCAGTGAGTCTAGCATTCTGGCCTATAATTCACCCCTCCACTTT

D gene: .
J gene: TRBJ2-7
clone size: .
V gene: TRBV28
CDR3 protein: CASERGSASYEQYF
CDR3 DNA: TGTGCCAGCGAAAGAGGGTCGGCCTCCTACGAGCAGTACTTC

D gene: TRBD2
J gene: TRBJ2-1
clone size: few
V gene: TRBV20-1
CDR3 protein: CSAMDLAGANNEQFF
CDR3 DNA: TGCAGTGCTATGGACCTAGCGGGGGCCAACAATGAGCAGTTCTTC

D gene: .
J gene: TRBJ2-1
clone size: .
V gene: TRBV20-1
CDR3 protein: CSARDLFGLAENEQFF
CDR3 DNA: TGCAGTGCTAGAGATCTGTTTGGGCTAGCCGAGAATGAGCAGTTCTTC

D gene: TRBD2
J gene: TRBJ2-7
clone size: .
V gene: TRBV20-1
CDR3 protein: CSARDPLAGGLYEQYF
CDR3 DNA: TGCAGTGCTAGAGATCCACTGGCGGGGGGCCTATACGAGCAGTACTTC

D gene: TRBD2
J gene: TRBJ2-1
clone size: many
V gene: TRBV7-2
CDR3 protein: CASSTTSGGFYNEQFF
CDR3 DNA: TGTGCCAGCAGCACGACTAGCGGGGGGTTCTACAATGAGCAGTTCTTC

D gene: .
J gene: TRBJ1-1
clone size: .
V gene: TRBV20-1
CDR3 protein: CSARETRGGNTEAFF
CDR3 DNA: TGCAGTGCTAGAGAGACGCGTGGGGGGAACACTGAAGCTTTCTTT

D gene: .
J gene: TRBJ1-1
clone size: .
V gene: TRBV20-1
CDR3 protein: CSARDRGFTEAFF
CDR3 DNA: TGCAGTGCCAGGGATAGGGGGTTCACTGAAGCTTTCTTT

D gene: .
J gene: TRBJ1-3
clone size: once
V gene: TRBV14
CDR3 protein: CASSFNHRARSSGNTIYF
CDR3 DNA: TGTGCCAGCAGCTTCAATCACCGGGCTCGGAGCTCTGGAAACACCATATATTTT

D gene: TRBD2
J gene: TRBJ2-5
clone size: .
V gene: TRBV2
CDR3 protein: CASKRGGQETQYF
CDR3 DNA: TGTGCCAGCAAGCGGGGGGGCCAAGAGACCCAGTACTTC

D gene: .
J gene: TRBJ1-5
clone size: .
V gene: TRBV6-1
CDR3 protein: CASSKPPRGRGGNQPQHF
CDR3 DNA: TGTGCCAGCAGTAAACCTCCACGCGGGAGAGGTGGAAATCAGCCCCAGCATTTT

D gene: .
J gene: TRBJ2-1
clone size: .
V gene: TRBV7-2
CDR3 protein: CASSQGGSLGWNEQFF
CDR3 DNA: TGTGCCAGCAGCCAGGGGGGGTCGCTAGGGTGGAATGAGCAGTTCTTC